The present entry profiles one TCR beta chain with its context. Antigen specificity is unknown. This sample stems from a study of cytomegalovirus exposure and HLA in healthy donors. For the study at large: As an earlier analysis found, roughly 180 million T cells yielded some 120 million unique TCR beta sequences. Study conclusions and caveats: A few CMV-associated chains were confirmed in vitro to be specific for CMV antigens. Later work found most CMV-associated TCR beta chains apparently HLA-restricted.

Germline assignment: CDR1 MGHRA and CDR2 YSYEKL. This CDR3 comprises 14 residues. Between the trimmed V and J ends, which lost 4 bases and 4 bases, there was a span of 10 bases. Primers: 60 Vbeta forward and 13 Jbeta reverse. In the original processing: Roughly 80 million unique TCR beta chains, some 11 million shared, were counted in a later analysis. The assay was immunoSEQ multiplex PCR, and TCRdb's table has in-frame clones only and misses some. For V, J and clone size, that table is used; D and trimming come from the DNA. Here the sample spans roughly 150,000 clones, 65% to 80% being singletons. The clonotype originates from a man younger than 30 in good health and CMV-seropositive. The sample comprised PBMCs. This chain joins TRBV4-1 and TRBJ2-2, with D perhaps matching TRBD2 (5 bases). In DNA, the CDR3 is TGCGCCAGCAGCCTCGGCGGGTTCACCGGGGAGCTGTTTTTT. Residues: CASSLGGFTGELFF.